Below, 22 T cell receptor beta chains from the same sample are listed, as sequenced in a study of CD8 T cell repertoires and HIV-1 epitope variants. The table came from immunoSEQ multiplex PCR; TCRdb's copy has only in-frame clones and leaves some out. Of around 5,200 clones listed, roughly two thirds are singletons. These receptors lack a known antigen. The material sequenced was cultured CD8+ T cells derived from PBMCs. Source of these receptors: a male donor with HIV.

The chain carries TRBV19 and TRBJ2-2, with D maybe TRBD1 (5 bases). The CDR3 length is 14 residues. Germline CDR1 LNHDA, CDR2 SQIVND (reference sequence). V lost 5 bases and J 1 base, leaving 8 bases between the germline ends. CDR3 in DNA: TGTGCCAGTAGTTTACAGGAGAACACCGGGGAGCTGTTTTTT. Amino acids: CASSLQENTGELFF.

This clone showed up just a few times. This chain uses TRBV30 with TRBJ1-2, with D maybe TRBD1 (5 bases). Between the trimmed V and J ends, which lost 4 bases and 5 bases, there was a span of 11 bases. CDR1 GTSNPN and CDR2 SVGIG come from the germline V gene (reference sequence). This CDR3 has 12 residues. The CDR3 coding sequence is TGTGCCTGGAATGTGGGGGAGTATGGCTACACCTTC. It yields the protein CAWNVGEYGYTF.

The chain employs TRBV7-9 and TRBJ2-7; D unresolved. Between the trimmed V and J ends, which lost 0 bases and 7 bases, there was a span of 10 bases. From germline, CDR1 is SEHNR and CDR2 FQNEAQ (reference sequence). This CDR3 has 13 residues. The CDR3 nucleotides are TGTGCCAGCAGCTTAGCGGGCAGAGAGGAGCAGTACTTC. This translates into CASSLAGREEQYF.

This clone was detected once. The V gene is TRBV7-3, the J gene TRBJ2-5; the D is unclear. The CDR3 extends over 12 amino acids. Trimming took off 5 bases at V and 7 bases at J, with 11 bases between the two ends. CDR1 SGHTA and CDR2 FQGTGA come from the germline V gene. The CDR3 is CASSATPGTQYF. The CDR3 DNA reads as TGTGCCAGCAGCGCCACCCCAGGGACCCAGTACTTC. Combining the CDR3 with reference TRBV7-3 and TRBJ2-5 gives the whole variable domain GAGVSQTPSNKVTEKGKYVELRCDPISGHTALYWYRQSLGQGPEFLIYFQGTGAADDSGLPNDRFFAVRPEGSVSTLKIQRTERGDSAVYLCASSATPGTQYFGPGTRLLVL.

The J gene is TRBJ1-4, the V gene TRBV28, with 12 positions matching TRBD1. The CDR3 length is 17 residues. Germline V lookup: CDR1 MDHEN, CDR2 SYDVKM. V shed 5 bases, J shed 7 bases, and the junction held 11 bases outside the gene matches. The CDR3 here is CASSPPGQGASVEKLFF. DNA for the CDR3: TGTGCCAGCAGTCCGCCGGGACAGGGGGCTTCTGTTGAAAAACTGTTTTTT.

The V gene is TRBV28, the J gene TRBJ1-4; D perhaps matches TRBD1 (5 bases). This CDR3 has 17 residues. CDR1 is MDHEN and CDR2 is SYDVKM in the germline V gene. V shed 7 bases and J shed 0 bases, with 18 bases lying between them. The CDR3 reads CASTVSGTDTTNEKLFF. For the CDR3, the DNA is TGTGCCAGCACCGTATCCGGGACGGATACAACTAATGAAAAACTGTTTTTT.

The chain has TRBV28 and TRBJ1-1, with D perhaps matching TRBD1 (6 bases). The germline V gene has CDR1 MDHEN and CDR2 SYDVKM. V was shortened by 3 bases and J by 14 bases, with 16 bases between the two germline ends. The length of the CDR3 is 12 residues. CDR3 DNA sequence: TGTGCCAGCAGTTTTCGGAGGACGGGGGGCTTCTTT. This gives the protein CASSFRRTGGFF.

The chain has TRBV28 and TRBJ2-5; TRBD1 is a possible D gene (6 bases). The V gene lost 3 bases and the J gene lost 1 base, with 12 bases spanning the gap. This CDR3 is 15 amino acids long. Germline values: CDR1 MDHEN, CDR2 SYDVKM. The CDR3: CASSLQGTLQETQYF. CDR3 bases: TGTGCCAGCAGTTTGCAAGGGACACTCCAAGAGACCCAGTACTTC.

This chain uses TRBV19 with TRBJ2-2; the D call may be TRBD1 or TRBD2 (5 bases each). CDR1 and CDR2 from the germline V gene are LNHDA and SQIVND (reference sequence). With 6 bases removed from V and 3 bases from J, the gap between germline ends came to 17 bases. This CDR3 spans 16 amino acids. The CDR3 spells CASRLIAGTDTGELFF. The CDR3 DNA reads TGTGCCAGTAGGCTTATTGCAGGGACCGACACCGGGGAGCTGTTTTTT.

The CDR3 DNA sequence: TGTGCCAGCAGTTACGAGACAGAGTCAAGAGTGACCCAGTACTTC. It is translated as CASSYETESRVTQYF. This chain links TRBV6-5 with TRBJ2-5; weak D call: TRBD1 (5 bases). The CDR3 covers 15 residues. In germline, CDR1 is MNHEY, CDR2 SVGAGI. The V gene lost 2 bases and the J gene lost 7 bases, with 17 bases spanning the gap.

This clone came up once. The chain carries TRBV10-3 and TRBJ2-2; D unresolved. Germline V CDR1 and CDR2: ENHRY, SYGVKD. The CDR3 sequence is 15 residues long. Trimming shortened V by 3 bases and J by 5 bases, and 13 bases separated the two germline ends. CDR3 in amino acids: CAISENLGVTGELFF. The CDR3 region has the DNA TGTGCCATCAGTGAAAATCTAGGCGTTACCGGGGAGCTGTTTTTT.

This chain connects TRBV2 to TRBJ2-6; 7 bases agree with TRBD2. Germline lookup yields CDR1 SNHLY and CDR2 FYNNEI. V was pared by 3 bases and J by 0 bases, with 8 bases of the junction left unmatched. This CDR3 is built from 18 residues. CDR3 protein: CASSDIRTGGSGANVLTF. For the CDR3, the DNA is TGTGCCAGCAGTGACATTCGTACGGGGGGCTCTGGGGCCAACGTCCTGACTTTC. Variable domain in full (rest from reference TRBV2 and TRBJ2-6): EPEVTQTPSHQVTQMGQEVILRCVPISNHLYFYWYRQILGQKVEFLVSFYNNEISEKSEIFDDQFSVERPDGSNFTLKIRSTKLEDSAMYFCASSDIRTGGSGANVLTFGAGSRLTVL.

The table lists this clone with a few counts. Additional DNA sequences in this sample encode the identical CDR3. The chain employs TRBV6-5 and TRBJ2-7; 7 positions agree with TRBD2. With V trimmed by 2 bases and J by 6 bases, 1 base remained unmatched. Germline V gene sequence: CDR1 MNHEY, CDR2 SVGAGI. The CDR3 is 12 residues long. The CDR3 coding sequence is TGTGCCAGCAGTTACGGGGGGGGCGAGCAGTACTTC. The encoded protein is CASSYGGGEQYF.

This chain uses TRBV21-1 with TRBJ2-7; TRBD1, the D gene given by the table, was not confirmed from the DNA. TRBV21-1 represents a pseudogene. The CDR3 loop spans 19 amino acids. CDR3 sequence: CASNTQGFPHGSSSYEQYF. DNA for the CDR3: TGTGCCAGCAACACACAGGGTTTTCCCCATGGCTCGAGCTCCTACGAGCAGTACTTC.

The chain combines TRBV9 with TRBJ2-7; 7 positions match TRBD2. The CDR3 sequence is 12 residues long. CDR1 is SGDLS and CDR2 is YYNGEE in the germline V gene. Losses at the gene ends were 4 bases for V and 5 bases for J; bases not matched to a gene: 3. CDR3 sequence (DNA): TGTGCCAGCAGCCCCCGGGGGGACGAGCAGTACTTC. It encodes CASSPRGDEQYF.

The V and J genes are TRBV27 and TRBJ2-5; D is uncertain. From germline, CDR1 is MNHEY and CDR2 SMNVEV (reference sequence). The V end was cut by 3 bases, the J end by 1 base, with 18 bases between. The CDR3 runs 17 residues. The CDR3 spells CASSFVSLGPSQETQYF. The CDR3 region has the DNA TGTGCCAGCAGTTTTGTTTCCCTTGGACCGTCCCAAGAGACCCAGTACTTC.

This sequence joins TRBV7-3 and TRBJ2-2, with D unclear. The CDR3 is made up of 13 amino acids. Germline loops: CDR1 SGHTA, CDR2 FQGTGA. The germline V and J ends were trimmed by 8 bases and 4 bases, with 11 bases remaining between them. CDR3 residues: CASRVSGTGELFF. The DNA of the CDR3 is TGTGCCAGCCGTGTTTCGGGCACCGGGGAGCTGTTTTTT.

There are a few counts of this clone. CDR3: CASAPGSLWDEQYF. The CDR3 coding sequence is TGCGCCAGCGCCCCAGGCAGCCTTTGGGACGAGCAGTACTTC. The genes are TRBV10-2 and TRBJ2-7, with no clear D. V shed 8 bases and J shed 5 bases, with 19 bases lying between them. Germline values: CDR1 WSHSY, CDR2 SAAADI. CDR3 length: 14 amino acids.

The V call is TRBV18, the J call TRBJ2-5; the D gene is possibly TRBD2 (5 bases). The V and J ends lost 3 bases and 4 bases respectively, with 6 bases between them. The CDR3 totals 12 residues. The V gene's germline CDR1 is KGHSH and CDR2 LQKENI. The CDR3 spells CASSPEGETQYF. For the CDR3, the DNA is TGTGCCAGCTCACCCGAGGGAGAGACCCAGTACTTC. Filled out from reference TRBV18 and TRBJ2-5, the complete variable domain reads NAGVMQNPRHLVRRRGQEARLRCSPMKGHSHVYWYRQLPEEGLKFMVYLQKENIIDESGMPKERFSAEFPKEGPSILRIQQVVRGDSAAYFCASSPEGETQYFGPGTRLLVL.

V and J are TRBV27 and TRBJ2-1, with 8 bases aligning to TRBD1. CDR3 length equals 14 residues. From germline, CDR1 is MNHEY and CDR2 SMNVEV (reference sequence). J lost 0 bases, V lost 5 bases, and 0 bases had no gene match. This chain's CDR3 is CASSTGGSYNEQFF. The CDR3 DNA reads TGTGCCAGCAGTACAGGGGGCTCCTACAATGAGCAGTTCTTC.

The rearrangement joins TRBV19 to TRBJ2-1, with D uncertain. CDR1 and CDR2 (germline): LNHDA, SQIVND (reference sequence). V was trimmed by 2 bases and J by 6 bases, leaving 11 bases between them. The CDR3 totals 14 residues. The CDR3 coding sequence is TGTGCCAGTAGTATATCCCAGGTCTTCAATGAGCAGTTCTTC. Translating gives CASSISQVFNEQFF.

The gene calls are TRBV15 and TRBJ1-2; D possibly corresponds to TRBD1 (5 bases). The germline V and J ends were trimmed by 2 bases and 3 bases, with 7 bases remaining between them. The germline V gene encodes CDR1 LNHNV and CDR2 YYDKDF (reference sequence). This CDR3 has 13 amino acids. The CDR3 bases are TGTGCCACCAGCAGACGGGGGGACTATGGCTACACCTTC. It is translated as CATSRRGDYGYTF.